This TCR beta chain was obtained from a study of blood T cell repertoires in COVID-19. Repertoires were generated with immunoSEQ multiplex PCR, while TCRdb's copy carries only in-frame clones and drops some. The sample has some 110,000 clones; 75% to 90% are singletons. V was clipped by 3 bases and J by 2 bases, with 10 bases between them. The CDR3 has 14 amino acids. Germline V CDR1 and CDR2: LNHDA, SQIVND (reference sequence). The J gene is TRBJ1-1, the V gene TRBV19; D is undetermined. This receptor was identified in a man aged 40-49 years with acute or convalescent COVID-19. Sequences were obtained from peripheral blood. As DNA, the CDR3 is TGTGCCAGTAGTATGCGGTGGCAAAACACTGAAGCTTTCTTT. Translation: CASSMRWQNTEAFF.